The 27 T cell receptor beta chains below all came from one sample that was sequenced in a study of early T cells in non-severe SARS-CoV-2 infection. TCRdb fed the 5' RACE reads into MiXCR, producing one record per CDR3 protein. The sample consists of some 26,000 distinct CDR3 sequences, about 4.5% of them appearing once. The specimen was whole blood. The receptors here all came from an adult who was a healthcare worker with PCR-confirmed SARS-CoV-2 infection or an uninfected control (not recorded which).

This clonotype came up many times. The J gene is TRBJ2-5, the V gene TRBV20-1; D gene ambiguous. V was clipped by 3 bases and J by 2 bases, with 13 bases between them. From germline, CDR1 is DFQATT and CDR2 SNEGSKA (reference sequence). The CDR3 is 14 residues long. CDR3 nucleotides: TGCAGTGCTAGCTGGAGACATGGGCAAGAGACCCAGTACTTC. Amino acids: CSASWRHGQETQYF.

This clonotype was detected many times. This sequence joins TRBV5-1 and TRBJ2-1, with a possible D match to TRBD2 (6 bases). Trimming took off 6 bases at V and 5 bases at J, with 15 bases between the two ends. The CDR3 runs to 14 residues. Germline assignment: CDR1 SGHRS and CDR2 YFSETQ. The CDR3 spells CASTWVEGHNEQFF. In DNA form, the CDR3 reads TGCGCCAGCACCTGGGTGGAGGGCCACAATGAGCAGTTCTTC.

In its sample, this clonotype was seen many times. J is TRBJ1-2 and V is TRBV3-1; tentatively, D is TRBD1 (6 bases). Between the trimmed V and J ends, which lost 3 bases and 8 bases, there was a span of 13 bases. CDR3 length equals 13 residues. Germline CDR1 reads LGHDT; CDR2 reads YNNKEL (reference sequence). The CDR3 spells CASSHRGALGYTF. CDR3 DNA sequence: TGTGCCAGCAGCCACCGGGGGGCGCTGGGCTACACCTTC.

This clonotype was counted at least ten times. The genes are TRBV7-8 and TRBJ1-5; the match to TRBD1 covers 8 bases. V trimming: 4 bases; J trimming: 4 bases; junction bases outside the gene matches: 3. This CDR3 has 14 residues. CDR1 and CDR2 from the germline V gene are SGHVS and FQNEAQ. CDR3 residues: CASSSGQGNQPQHF. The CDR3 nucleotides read TGTGCCAGCAGCTCCGGACAGGGTAATCAGCCCCAGCATTTT.

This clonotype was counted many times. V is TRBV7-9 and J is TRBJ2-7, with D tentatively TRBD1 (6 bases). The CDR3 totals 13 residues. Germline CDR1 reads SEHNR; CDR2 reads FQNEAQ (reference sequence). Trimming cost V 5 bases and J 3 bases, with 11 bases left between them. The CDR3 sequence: CASSRQGFYEQYF. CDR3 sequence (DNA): TGTGCCAGCAGCCGTCAGGGGTTCTACGAGCAGTACTTC.

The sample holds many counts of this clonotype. The CDR3 loop reads CASSSYYEQYF. The CDR3, as DNA: TGTGCCAGCAGTTCCTACTACGAGCAGTACTTC. The chain employs TRBV6-2 or TRBV6-3 and TRBJ2-7; D unresolved. V was cut by 4 bases and J by 3 bases, with 4 bases left in between. Germline V gene data show CDR1 as MNHEY and CDR2 as SVGEGT. The CDR3 contains 11 residues.

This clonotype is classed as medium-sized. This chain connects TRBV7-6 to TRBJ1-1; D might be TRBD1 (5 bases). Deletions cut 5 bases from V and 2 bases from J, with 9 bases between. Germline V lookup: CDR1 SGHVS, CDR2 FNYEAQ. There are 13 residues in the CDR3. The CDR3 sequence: CASSVDSNTEAFF. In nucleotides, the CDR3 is TGTGCCAGCAGCGTCGACAGTAACACTGAAGCTTTCTTT.

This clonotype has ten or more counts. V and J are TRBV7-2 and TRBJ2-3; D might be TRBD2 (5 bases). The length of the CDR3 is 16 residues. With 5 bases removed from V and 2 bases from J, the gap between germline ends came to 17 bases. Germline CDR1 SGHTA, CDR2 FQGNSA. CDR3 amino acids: CASSLTPGRSTDTQYF. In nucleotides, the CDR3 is TGTGCCAGCAGCCTAACCCCGGGAAGGTCCACAGATACGCAGTATTTT.

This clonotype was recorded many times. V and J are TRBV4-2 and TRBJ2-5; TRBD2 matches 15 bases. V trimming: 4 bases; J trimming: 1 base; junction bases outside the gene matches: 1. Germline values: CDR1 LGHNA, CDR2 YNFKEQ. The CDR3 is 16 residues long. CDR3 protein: CASSPGLAGGQETQYF. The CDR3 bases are TGTGCCAGCAGCCCGGGACTAGCGGGGGGCCAAGAGACCCAGTACTTC.

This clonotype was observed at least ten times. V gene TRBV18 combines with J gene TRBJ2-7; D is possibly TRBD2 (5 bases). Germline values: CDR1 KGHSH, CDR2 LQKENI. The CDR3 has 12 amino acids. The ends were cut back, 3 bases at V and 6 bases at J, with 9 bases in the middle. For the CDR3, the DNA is TGTGCCAGCTCACCGGCTCGGGGCGAGCAGTACTTC. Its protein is CASSPARGEQYF.

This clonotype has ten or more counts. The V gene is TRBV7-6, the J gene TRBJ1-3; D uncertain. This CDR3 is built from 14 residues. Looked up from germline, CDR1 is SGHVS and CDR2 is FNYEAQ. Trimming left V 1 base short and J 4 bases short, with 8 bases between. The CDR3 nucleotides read TGTGCCAGCAGCTTAGGACCCGAAGGAAACACCATATATTTT. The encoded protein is CASSLGPEGNTIYF.

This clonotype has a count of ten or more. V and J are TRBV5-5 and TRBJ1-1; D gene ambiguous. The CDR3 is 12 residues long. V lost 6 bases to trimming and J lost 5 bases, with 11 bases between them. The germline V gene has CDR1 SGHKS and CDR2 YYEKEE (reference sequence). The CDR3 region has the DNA TGTGCCAGCAATATGCGGAAGACTGAAGCTTTCTTT. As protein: CASNMRKTEAFF.

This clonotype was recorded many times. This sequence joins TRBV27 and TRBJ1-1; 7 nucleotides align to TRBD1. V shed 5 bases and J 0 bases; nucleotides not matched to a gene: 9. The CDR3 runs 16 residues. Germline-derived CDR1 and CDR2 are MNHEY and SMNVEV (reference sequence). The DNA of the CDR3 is TGTGCCAGCAGTCGAACCTGGGACAGCATGAACACTGAAGCTTTCTTT. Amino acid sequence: CASSRTWDSMNTEAFF.

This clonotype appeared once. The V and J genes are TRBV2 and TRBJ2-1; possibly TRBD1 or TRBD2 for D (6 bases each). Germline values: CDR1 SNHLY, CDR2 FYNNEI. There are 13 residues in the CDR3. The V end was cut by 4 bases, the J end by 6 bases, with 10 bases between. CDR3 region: CASSARGVNEQFF. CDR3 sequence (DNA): TGTGCCAGCAGTGCTAGGGGGGTCAATGAGCAGTTCTTC.

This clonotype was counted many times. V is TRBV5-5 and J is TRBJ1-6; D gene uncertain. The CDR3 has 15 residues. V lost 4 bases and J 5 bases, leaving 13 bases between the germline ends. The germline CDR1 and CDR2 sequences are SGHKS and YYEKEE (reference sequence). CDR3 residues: CASSPARGNNSPLHF. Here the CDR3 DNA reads TGTGCCAGCAGCCCAGCGCGGGGTAATAATTCACCCCTCCACTTT.

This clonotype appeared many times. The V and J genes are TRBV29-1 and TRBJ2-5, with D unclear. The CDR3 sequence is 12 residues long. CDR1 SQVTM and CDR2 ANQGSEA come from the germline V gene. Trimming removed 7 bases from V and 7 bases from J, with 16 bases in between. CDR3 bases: TGCAGCGCCCAATGGGCCTCTGGGACCCAGTACTTC. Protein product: CSAQWASGTQYF.

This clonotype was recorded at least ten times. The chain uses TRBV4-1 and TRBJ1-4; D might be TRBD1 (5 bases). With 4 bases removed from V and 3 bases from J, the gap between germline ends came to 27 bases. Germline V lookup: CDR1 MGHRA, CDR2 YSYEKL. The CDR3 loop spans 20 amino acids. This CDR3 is CASSLYAGSVPRTANEKLFF. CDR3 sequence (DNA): TGCGCCAGCAGCCTATACGCAGGGTCAGTTCCCCGAACAGCTAATGAAAAACTGTTTTTT.

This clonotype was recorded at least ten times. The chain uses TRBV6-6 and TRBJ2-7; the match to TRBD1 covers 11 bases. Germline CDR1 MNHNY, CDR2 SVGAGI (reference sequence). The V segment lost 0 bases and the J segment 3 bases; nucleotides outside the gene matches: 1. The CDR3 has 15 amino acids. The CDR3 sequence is CASSYSGTGGYEQYF. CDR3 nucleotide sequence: TGTGCCAGCAGTTACTCGGGGACAGGGGGCTACGAGCAGTACTTC.

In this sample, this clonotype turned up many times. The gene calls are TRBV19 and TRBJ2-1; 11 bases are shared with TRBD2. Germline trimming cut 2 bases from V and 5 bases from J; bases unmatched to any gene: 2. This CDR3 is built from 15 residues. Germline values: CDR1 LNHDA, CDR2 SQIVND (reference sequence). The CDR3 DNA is TGTGCCAGTAGTATACTAGCGGGGGGCGACAATGAGCAGTTCTTC. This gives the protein CASSILAGGDNEQFF. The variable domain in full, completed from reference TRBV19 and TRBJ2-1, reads DGGITQSPKYLFRKEGQNVTLSCEQNLNHDAMYWYRQDPGQGLRLIYYSQIVNDFQKGDIAEGYSVSREKKESFPLTVTSAQKNPTAFYLCASSILAGGDNEQFFGPGTRLTVL.

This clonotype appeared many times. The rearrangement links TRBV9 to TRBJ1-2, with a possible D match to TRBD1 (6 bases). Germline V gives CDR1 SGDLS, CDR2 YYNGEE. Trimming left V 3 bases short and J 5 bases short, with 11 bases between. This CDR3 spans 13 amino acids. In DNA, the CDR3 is TGTGCCAGCAGCGGAGACAGGCGTTATGGCTACACCTTC. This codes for CASSGDRRYGYTF.

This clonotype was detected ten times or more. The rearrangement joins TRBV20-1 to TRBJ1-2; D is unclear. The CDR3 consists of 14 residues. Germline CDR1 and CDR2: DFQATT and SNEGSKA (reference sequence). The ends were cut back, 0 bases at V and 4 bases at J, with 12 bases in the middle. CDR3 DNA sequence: TGCAGTGCTAGAGAGTCAGGAGCGATCTATGGCTACACCTTC. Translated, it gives CSARESGAIYGYTF.

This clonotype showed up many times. The CDR3, as DNA: TGCGCCAGCACCGATACGACCGATCCACACGACGGGGAGCTGTTTTTT. Encoded protein: CASTDTTDPHDGELFF. This rearrangement joins TRBV10-1 to TRBJ2-2; D not certain. Germline CDR1 and CDR2: WNHNN and SYGVQD (reference sequence). This CDR3 has 16 residues. The germline V and J ends were trimmed by 7 bases and 7 bases, with 22 bases remaining between them.

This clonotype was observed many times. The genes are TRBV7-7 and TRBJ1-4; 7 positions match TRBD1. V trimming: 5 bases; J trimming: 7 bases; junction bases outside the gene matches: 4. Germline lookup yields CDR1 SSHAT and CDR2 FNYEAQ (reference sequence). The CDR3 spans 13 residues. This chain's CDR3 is CASSNRGTEKLFF. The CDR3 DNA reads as TGTGCCAGCAGCAACAGGGGCACTGAAAAACTGTTTTTT. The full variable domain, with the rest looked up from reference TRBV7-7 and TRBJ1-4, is GAGVSQSPRYKVTKRGQDVTLRCDPISSHATLYWYQQALGQGPEFLTYFNYEAQPDKSGLPSDRFSAERPEGSISTLTIQRTEQRDSAMYRCASSNRGTEKLFFGSGTQLSVL.

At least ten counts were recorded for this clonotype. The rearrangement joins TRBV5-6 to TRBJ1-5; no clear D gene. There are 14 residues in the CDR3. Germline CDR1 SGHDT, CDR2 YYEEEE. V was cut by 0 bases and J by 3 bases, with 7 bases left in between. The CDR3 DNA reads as TGTGCCAGCAGCTTGGGAGGGTACAATCAGCCCCAGCATTTT. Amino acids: CASSLGGYNQPQHF. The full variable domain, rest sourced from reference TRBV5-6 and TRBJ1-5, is DAGVTQSPTHLIKTRGQQVTLRCSPKSGHDTVSWYQQALGQGPQFIFQYYEEEERQRGNFPDRFSGHQFPNYSSELNVNALLLGDSALYLCASSLGGYNQPQHFGDGTRLSIL.

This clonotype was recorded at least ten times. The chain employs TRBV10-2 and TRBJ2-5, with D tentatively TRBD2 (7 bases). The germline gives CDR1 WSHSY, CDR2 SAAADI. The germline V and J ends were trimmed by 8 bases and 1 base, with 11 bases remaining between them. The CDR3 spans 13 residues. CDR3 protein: CASGGARQETQYF. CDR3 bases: TGCGCCAGCGGGGGGGCCCGCCAAGAGACCCAGTACTTC.

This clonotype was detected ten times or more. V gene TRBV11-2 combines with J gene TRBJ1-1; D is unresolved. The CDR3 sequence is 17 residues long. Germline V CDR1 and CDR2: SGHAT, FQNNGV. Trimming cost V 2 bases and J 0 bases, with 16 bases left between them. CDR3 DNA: TGTGCCAGCAGCTTATTCCCGACAAGACCTCTGAACACTGAAGCTTTCTTT. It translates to CASSLFPTRPLNTEAFF.

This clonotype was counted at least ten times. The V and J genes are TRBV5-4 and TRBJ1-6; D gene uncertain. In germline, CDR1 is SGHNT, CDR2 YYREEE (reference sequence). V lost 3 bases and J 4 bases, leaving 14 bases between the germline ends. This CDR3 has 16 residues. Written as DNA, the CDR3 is TGTGCCAGCAGCTCCACCGGAGGGAGATATAATTCACCCCTCCACTTT. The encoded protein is CASSSTGGRYNSPLHF.